A single sample gave rise to the 14 T cell receptor beta chains below, sequenced in a study of early T cells in non-severe SARS-CoV-2 infection. Using its own MiXCR run on the 5' RACE reads, TCRdb lists one record per CDR3 protein. The table has around 47,000 distinct CDR3 sequences, about a tenth seen once. Sequencing used whole blood. The source of these receptors is an adult who was a healthcare worker with PCR-confirmed SARS-CoV-2 infection or an uninfected control (not recorded which).

This clonotype appeared a few times. CDR3 in amino acids: CASRKTGPNNSPLHF. The CDR3 bases are TGTGCCAGCAGGAAGACAGGGCCAAATAATTCACCCCTCCACTTT. The chain is built from TRBV6-2 or TRBV6-3 and TRBJ1-6; TRBD1 matches at 7 bases. The CDR3 has 15 amino acids. From germline, CDR1 is MNHEY and CDR2 SVGEGT. V shed 6 bases and J 5 bases; nucleotides not matched to a gene: 7.

In its sample, this clonotype was seen a few times. This chain uses TRBV3-1 with TRBJ1-6; 7 bases are shared with TRBD1. The CDR3 runs to 19 residues. With V trimmed by 0 bases and J by 3 bases, 11 bases remained unmatched. Germline V lookup: CDR1 LGHDT, CDR2 YNNKEL (reference sequence). Here the CDR3 DNA reads TGTGCCAGCAGCCAAGATTTGGCCGGGACAGCGAACTATAATTCACCCCTCCACTTT. It specifies CASSQDLAGTANYNSPLHF.

The table lists this clonotype with many counts. The CDR3 DNA reads as TGTGCCAGCAGTTTCCCTTTTCGGACTGAAGCTTTCTTT. Residues: CASSFPFRTEAFF. The chain uses TRBV12-3 or TRBV12-4 and TRBJ1-1; D gene uncertain. The CDR3 sequence is 13 residues long. V lost 3 bases to trimming and J lost 5 bases, with 10 bases between them.

This clonotype has only a few counts. The V and J genes are TRBV6-1 and TRBJ1-1; D call uncertain. The V and J ends lost 8 bases and 0 bases respectively, with 10 bases between them. This CDR3 region has 13 residues. Germline V CDR1 and CDR2: MNHNS, SASEGT. CDR3 nucleotide sequence: TGTGCCAGCTGGGCGGAAATGAACACTGAAGCTTTCTTT. The encoded protein is CASWAEMNTEAFF.

The CDR3 bases are TGTGCCAGCAGTCCGCGGGACCCTACCTACGAGCAGTACTTC. This sequence encodes CASSPRDPTYEQYF. The gene calls are TRBV12-3 or TRBV12-4 and TRBJ2-7; the D gene is possibly TRBD2 (6 bases). V was clipped by 5 bases and J by 2 bases, with 13 bases between them. This CDR3 is 14 amino acids long.

The rearrangement joins TRBV5-4 to TRBJ1-4; D not certain. CDR3 size: 14 residues. Trimming stripped 1 base from V and 2 bases from J, with 6 bases between. The germline V gene has CDR1 SGHNT and CDR2 YYREEE (reference sequence). Here the CDR3 reads CASSLTSTNEKLFF. The DNA of the CDR3 is TGTGCCAGCAGCTTGACCTCCACTAATGAAAAACTGTTTTTT.

The chain has TRBV6-2 or TRBV6-3 and TRBJ2-1; a possible D gene is TRBD2 (6 bases). Trimming removed 2 bases from V and 6 bases from J, with 14 bases in between. This CDR3 region has 15 residues. The germline gives CDR1 MNHEY, CDR2 SVGEGT. This CDR3 is CASSYGPPEGNEQFF. The DNA for the CDR3 is TGTGCCAGCAGTTACGGGCCCCCGGAGGGCAATGAGCAGTTCTTC.

This clonotype was seen a handful of times. The rearrangement links TRBV11-3 to TRBJ2-6; D is perhaps TRBD1 (5 bases). Deletions cut 3 bases from V and 1 base from J, with 16 bases between. In germline, CDR1 is SGHNT, CDR2 YENEEA. The CDR3 is 18 amino acids. CDR3 sequence: CASSFRAPKGSGANVLTF. DNA for the CDR3: TGTGCCAGCAGCTTTCGGGCCCCTAAGGGGTCTGGGGCCAACGTCCTGACTTTC.

This chain joins TRBV29-1 and TRBJ2-1; D not resolved. V lost 2 bases, J lost 8 bases, and 16 bases lay in between. From germline, CDR1 is SQVTM and CDR2 ANQGSEA. The length of the CDR3 is 14 residues. For the CDR3, the DNA is TGCAGCGTTGAAAATTGGCAGGTTACGTATGAGCAGTTCTTC. Translated: CSVENWQVTYEQFF.

In its sample, this clonotype was seen many times. The chain has TRBV6-2 or TRBV6-3 and TRBJ1-1; maybe TRBD1 (5 bases). The CDR3 spans 15 residues. V shed 6 bases and J shed 8 bases, with 22 bases lying between them. Germline V gene lookup returns CDR1 MNHEY and CDR2 SVGEGT. The CDR3 protein is CASSDLVGEGVEAFF. Written as DNA, the CDR3 is TGTGCCAGCAGCGATCTGGTAGGGGAGGGTGTCGAAGCTTTCTTT.

This sequence joins TRBV29-1 and TRBJ2-1; TRBD2 agrees at 7 bases. Germline V gene lookup returns CDR1 SQVTM and CDR2 ANQGSEA. Losses at the gene ends were 2 bases for V and 8 bases for J; bases not matched to a gene: 6. The CDR3 runs 13 residues. The CDR3 sequence is CSVERWGGYEQFF. The CDR3 DNA sequence: TGCAGCGTTGAACGGTGGGGGGGATATGAGCAGTTCTTC.

This clonotype has more than one count but fewer than ten. The V and J genes are TRBV29-1 and TRBJ2-4; TRBD1 aligns across 7 bases. Germline CDR1 reads SQVTM; CDR2 reads ANQGSEA. There are 12 residues in the CDR3. The V segment lost 4 bases and the J segment 6 bases; nucleotides outside the gene matches: 3. The chain's CDR3 is CSVGGQLNIQYF. Here the CDR3 DNA reads TGCAGCGTTGGGGGACAGTTAAACATTCAGTACTTC.

This clonotype was found many times. This chain links TRBV2 with TRBJ2-7; 9 bases align to TRBD1. The germline gives CDR1 SNHLY, CDR2 FYNNEI. Unmatched junction bases numbered 7, after V lost 2 bases and J lost 5 bases. The CDR3 spans 15 residues. The CDR3 DNA reads TGTGCCAGCAGTGAACGCAGGACAGGGGTGGACGAGCAGTACTTC. Amino acid sequence: CASSERRTGVDEQYF.

The CDR3 protein is CASSRTPGEGYTF. As DNA, the CDR3 is TGTGCCAGCAGTAGGACGCCAGGGGAGGGCTACACCTTC. The V gene is TRBV7-3, the J gene TRBJ1-2; D might be TRBD1 (6 bases). Germline-derived CDR1 and CDR2 are SGHTA and FQGTGA. The CDR3 runs to 13 residues. V was pared by 6 bases and J by 8 bases, with 16 bases between.